Listed here are 30 T cell receptor beta chains from one sample, sequenced in a study of CD8 T cells in ankylosing spondylitis. One entry per CDR3 protein, called by TCRdb with MiXCR from the 5' RACE reads. Of about 450,000 distinct CDR3 sequences in the sample, 20% to 30% were seen once. Antigen specificity for these receptors is unknown. Study results and limitations: What appeared characteristic of ankylosing spondylitis blood was a TCR beta motif of several highly homologous variants.

The sample consisted of blood, either unsorted or a sorted T cell fraction (not recorded which). The receptor set was obtained from a male donor with ankylosing spondylitis.

A few counts support this clonotype. The J gene is TRBJ2-1, the V gene TRBV29-1, with TRBD1 matching 7 bases. J gave up 2 bases and V 3 bases, and 10 bases lay outside the gene matches. The germline gives CDR1 SQVTM, CDR2 ANQGSEA. CDR3 length: 16 residues. CDR3: CSVELGDSWAYNEQFF. DNA of the CDR3: TGCAGCGTTGAGTTGGGGGACAGTTGGGCCTACAATGAGCAGTTCTTC.

V is TRBV5-1 and J is TRBJ1-1, with a tentative D call TRBD1 (6 bases). Looked up from germline, CDR1 is SGHRS and CDR2 is YFSETQ. This CDR3 has 13 residues. V lost 5 bases and J lost 8, with 16 bases in between. In DNA, the CDR3 is TGCGCCAGCAGAACCCAGGGGATTGACGAAGCTTTCTTT. Its protein product is CASRTQGIDEAFF.

Worth noting for this clonotype: It is unclear where the CDR3 begins or ends on the DNA, so no DNA is shown, and the CDR3 is as TCRdb lists it. The chain employs TRBV7-9 and TRBJ2-7; the table calls TRBD1, which could not be checked here. The CDR3 has 12 amino acids, counting both end residues. Germline CDR1 and CDR2: SEHNR and FQNEAQ (reference sequence). CDR3 loop: CASSFGPGEQYV.

This clonotype turned up a few times. The chain recombines TRBV10-3 with TRBJ2-3; 8 positions match TRBD2. Germline values: CDR1 ENHRY, CDR2 SYGVKD. The CDR3 runs to 16 residues. The trim removed 6 bases at V and 2 bases at J, leaving 10 bases unmatched. CDR3 sequence: CAISGGVAGNTDTQYF. CDR3 bases: TGTGCCATCAGCGGAGGGGTAGCGGGAAACACAGATACGCAGTATTTT.

The V gene is TRBV7-2, the J gene TRBJ2-1; either TRBD1 or TRBD2 may supply D (5 bases each). Between the trimmed V and J ends, which lost 6 bases and 9 bases, there was a span of 18 bases. Germline CDR1 reads SGHTA; CDR2 reads FQGNSA. There are 14 residues in the CDR3. The CDR3 reads CASSLHRGGGEQFF. The CDR3 coding sequence is TGTGCCAGCAGTTTACATCGTGGGGGTGGTGAGCAGTTCTTC.

The V gene is TRBV5-1, the J gene TRBJ2-7; 7 positions agree with TRBD2. From germline, CDR1 is SGHRS and CDR2 YFSETQ. The CDR3 loop spans 15 amino acids. The V and J ends lost 3 bases and 0 bases, in that order; junction bases with no gene match: 6. Here the CDR3 reads CASSSSSGSSYEQYF. The DNA for the CDR3 is TGCGCCAGCAGCTCGTCTAGCGGCAGCTCCTACGAGCAGTACTTC.

This clonotype turned up a few times. The chain uses TRBV20-1 and TRBJ2-5; D is tentatively TRBD1 or TRBD2 (5 bases each). Trimming removed 3 bases at V and 5 bases at J, with 13 bases between. The CDR3 spans 13 residues. The germline gives CDR1 DFQATT, CDR2 SNEGSKA (reference sequence). CDR3 sequence: CSASSGPGETQYF. The CDR3 region has the DNA TGCAGTGCTAGTTCGGGGCCGGGGGAGACCCAGTACTTC.

The rearrangement links TRBV5-1 to TRBJ1-3, with D possibly matching TRBD1 (6 bases). Germline V gene data show CDR1 as SGHRS and CDR2 as YFSETQ. The V and J ends lost 7 bases and 6 bases respectively, with 11 bases between them. The CDR3 runs to 12 residues. DNA for the CDR3: TGCGCCAGCGGGGACATATCAAACACCATATATTTT. Protein: CASGDISNTIYF.

This clonotype has only a few counts. CDR3 sequence reads: CSTSTGDGYTF. CDR3 DNA sequence: TGCAGCACCTCGACAGGGGATGGCTACACCTTC. V is TRBV29-1 and J is TRBJ1-2; 8 nucleotides agree with TRBD1. The CDR3 length is 11 residues. The germline CDR1 and CDR2 sequences are SQVTM and ANQGSEA. V shed 8 bases, J shed 6 bases, and the junction held 5 bases outside the gene matches.

The gene calls are TRBV5-1 and TRBJ1-1; D perhaps matches TRBD1 (5 bases). Germline V gene sequence: CDR1 SGHRS, CDR2 YFSETQ. CDR3 size: 15 residues. Trimming took off 2 bases at V and 3 bases at J, with 14 bases between the two ends. Here the CDR3 reads CASSFTGLRDTEAFF. Here the CDR3 DNA reads TGCGCCAGCAGCTTCACAGGCCTCAGGGACACTGAAGCTTTCTTT.

The table lists this clonotype with many counts. The V and J genes are TRBV5-1 and TRBJ2-1; possibly TRBD1 for D (5 bases). The germline V gene encodes CDR1 SGHRS and CDR2 YFSETQ. V was trimmed by 4 bases and J by 5 bases, leaving 16 bases between them. The CDR3 covers 15 residues. CDR3: CASSRRETDHNEQFF. The CDR3 nucleotides are TGCGCCAGCAGCCGCCGTGAGACAGATCACAATGAGCAGTTCTTC.

The V and J genes are TRBV5-1 and TRBJ2-1; D remains ambiguous. The V gene lost 0 bases and the J gene lost 9 bases, with 7 bases spanning the gap. Germline V lookup: CDR1 SGHRS, CDR2 YFSETQ. The CDR3 length is 12 residues. The chain's CDR3 is CASSLGLAEQFF. The CDR3, as DNA: TGCGCCAGCAGCTTGGGCCTGGCTGAGCAGTTCTTC.

The CDR3 loop is CSATSGAEQFF. CDR3 nucleotides: TGCAGTGCTACCTCCGGGGCTGAGCAGTTCTTC. This rearrangement joins TRBV20-1 to TRBJ2-1; D is possibly TRBD1 or TRBD2 (5 bases each). CDR1 is DFQATT, CDR2 SNEGSKA, per germline (reference sequence). The CDR3 loop spans 11 amino acids. V lost 4 bases and J lost 9, with 10 bases in between.

The rearrangement joins TRBV15 to TRBJ2-2; the D is unclear. Germline loops: CDR1 LNHNV, CDR2 YYDKDF (reference sequence). The CDR3 extends over 16 amino acids. Trimming pared 5 bases from V and 3 bases from J, leaving 16 bases between. CDR3 loop: CATSGTAWVDTGELFF. CDR3 DNA sequence: TGTGCCACCAGCGGAACTGCCTGGGTAGACACCGGGGAGCTGTTTTTT. The whole variable domain, filled in from reference TRBV15 and TRBJ2-2, reads DAMVIQNPRYQVTQFGKPVTLSCSQTLNHNVMYWYQQKSSQAPKLLFHYYDKDFNNEADTPDNFQSRRPNTSFCFLDIRSPGLGDTAMYLCATSGTAWVDTGELFFGEGSRLTVL.

This clonotype was observed a handful of times. The chain is built from TRBV5-1 and TRBJ2-1; 11 nucleotides agree with TRBD1. Germline CDR1 is SGHRS and CDR2 is YFSETQ. Trimming took 2 bases from V and 0 from J; bases not matched to a gene: 4. The CDR3 spans 17 residues. The CDR3 sequence is CASSLGQGANSYNEQFF. The CDR3 DNA follows: TGCGCCAGCAGCTTAGGACAGGGGGCCAACTCCTACAATGAGCAGTTCTTC.

This clonotype came up a few times. CDR3 DNA: TGCGCCAGCAGCTTGTTTGGCGGGAGGGCCCGGGATAATGAGCAGTTCTTC. The encoded protein is CASSLFGGRARDNEQFF. The chain joins TRBV5-1 to TRBJ2-1; 9 nucleotides agree with TRBD2. The junction had 12 bases not matched to a gene; V was cut back by 1 base and J by 7 bases. This CDR3 comprises 17 residues. Germline CDR1 reads SGHRS; CDR2 reads YFSETQ.

This clonotype was detected only a few times. The chain is built from TRBV20-1 and TRBJ1-1; D is perhaps TRBD1 (5 bases). CDR1 is DFQATT, CDR2 SNEGSKA, per germline (reference sequence). The CDR3 is 15 amino acids. Trimming removed 1 base from V and 4 bases from J, with 16 bases in between. The CDR3 coding sequence is TGCAGTGCTAGAGCCAGGCGGGGCCTGGGCACTGAAGCTTTCTTT. This sequence encodes CSARARRGLGTEAFF.

This clonotype was detected only a few times. The chain recombines TRBV7-8 with TRBJ2-3; 14 nucleotides line up with TRBD2. This CDR3 has 17 amino acids. J was trimmed by 1 base and V by 4 bases; bases with no gene match: 4. CDR1 SGHVS and CDR2 FQNEAQ come from the germline V gene. The DNA for the CDR3 is TGTGCCAGCAGCTACGGGACTAGCGGGAGTGGCACAGATACGCAGTATTTT. This translates into CASSYGTSGSGTDTQYF.

A few counts support this clonotype. The chain employs TRBV3-1 and TRBJ1-3; possible D gene TRBD1, 5 bases. Trimming removed 4 bases from V and 2 bases from J, with 9 bases in between. Germline CDR1 reads LGHDT; CDR2 reads YNNKEL (reference sequence). This CDR3 is 14 amino acids long. This CDR3 is CASSPRGTGNTIYF. CDR3 nucleotides: TGTGCCAGCAGCCCGCGGGGGACTGGAAACACCATATATTTT.

This clonotype was counted only a few times. The chain links TRBV5-1 to TRBJ2-5; TRBD1 is a possible D gene (5 bases). The CDR3 has 15 amino acids. V was trimmed by 4 bases and J by 2 bases, leaving 15 bases between them. Germline lookup yields CDR1 SGHRS and CDR2 YFSETQ. The CDR3, as DNA: TGCGCCAGCAGCCCACTACAAGGGGATCAAGAGACCCAGTACTTC. Translated: CASSPLQGDQETQYF. The full variable domain, in which reference TRBV5-1 and TRBJ2-5 provide the parts outside the CDR3, is KAGVTQTPRYLIKTRGQQVTLSCSPISGHRSVSWYQQTPGQGLQFLFEYFSETQRNKGNFPGRFSGRQFSNSRSEMNVSTLELGDSALYLCASSPLQGDQETQYFGPGTRLLVL.

V is TRBV2 and J is TRBJ2-2; perhaps TRBD1 as D (5 bases). V lost 5 bases and J lost 0, with 7 bases in between. CDR1 is SNHLY, CDR2 FYNNEI, per germline. The CDR3 spans 14 residues. CDR3 in amino acids: CASSRQPNTGELFF. CDR3 nucleotide sequence: TGTGCCAGCAGTAGACAGCCGAACACCGGGGAGCTGTTTTTT.

V is TRBV20-1 and J is TRBJ2-5, with TRBD2 matching 11 bases. Trimming removed 1 base from V and 3 bases from J; junction bases left unmatched: 1. CDR1 DFQATT and CDR2 SNEGSKA come from the germline V gene (reference sequence). The CDR3 covers 14 residues. CDR3 protein: CSARVGLAEETQYF. The CDR3 coding sequence is TGCAGTGCTAGAGTGGGACTAGCGGAAGAGACCCAGTACTTC.

The CDR3 region has the DNA TGTGCCAGCAGCTTAAGGGGAGGGTCAACTAATGAAAAACTGTTTTTT. Amino acid sequence: CASSLRGGSTNEKLFF. The chain has TRBV11-2 and TRBJ1-4; weak D call: TRBD1 (5 bases). The germline V and J ends were trimmed by 2 bases and 0 bases, with 10 bases remaining between them. The CDR3 loop spans 16 amino acids. CDR1 is SGHAT, CDR2 FQNNGV, per germline.

The chain carries TRBV20-1 and TRBJ2-3; D is unclear. Germline V gives CDR1 DFQATT, CDR2 SNEGSKA (reference sequence). The CDR3 consists of 12 residues. V was clipped by 8 bases and J by 4 bases, with 13 bases between them. For the CDR3, the DNA is TGCAGTTCCAAGCGCGGTCCAGATACGCAGTATTTT. It codes for CSSKRGPDTQYF.

V usage is TRBV7-2 and J usage is TRBJ2-7; weak D call: TRBD1 (6 bases). With 0 bases removed from V and 3 bases from J, the gap between germline ends came to 18 bases. Germline CDR1 and CDR2: SGHTA and FQGNSA. The CDR3 is 17 amino acids. The CDR3 nucleotides read TGTGCCAGCAGCTTAGCGGTACAGGGTCGGTGGAGCTACGAGCAGTACTTC. Its protein is CASSLAVQGRWSYEQYF.

This clonotype was seen more than once but under ten times. The chain has TRBV6-2 or TRBV6-3 and TRBJ1-5; D is unclear. CDR1 MNHEY and CDR2 SVGEGT come from the germline V gene. The length of the CDR3 is 12 residues. Between the trimmed V and J ends, which lost 0 bases and 7 bases, there was a span of 4 bases. CDR3 residues: CASSYSVQPQHF. As DNA, the CDR3 is TGTGCCAGCAGTTACTCGGTGCAGCCCCAGCATTTT.

V is TRBV4-1 and J is TRBJ2-6, with 9 bases that match TRBD1. J lost 2 bases, V lost 0 bases, and 8 bases had no gene match. Germline V gene sequence: CDR1 MGHRA, CDR2 YSYEKL. The CDR3 sequence is 19 residues long. CDR3 sequence: CASSQDRRTGEAGANVLTF. CDR3 in DNA: TGCGCCAGCAGCCAAGATCGAAGGACAGGGGAGGCTGGGGCCAACGTCCTGACTTTC.

DNA for the CDR3: TGTGCCAGCGCTGGCCCGGGCGGGGGGCAGTATTTT. This codes for CASAGPGGGQYF. The chain is built from TRBV12-3 or TRBV12-4 and TRBJ2-3; 7 nucleotides align to TRBD2. V lost 8 bases and J lost 11; bases outside the gene matches: 10. The CDR3 runs 12 residues.

This clonotype has more than one count but fewer than ten. The chain links TRBV15 to TRBJ2-1, with 7 bases matching TRBD1. V trimming: 3 bases; J trimming: 2 bases; junction bases outside the gene matches: 13. This CDR3 spans 18 amino acids. Germline CDR1 LNHNV, CDR2 YYDKDF (reference sequence). CDR3 in amino acids: CATSRTLRNRGPYNEQFF. The CDR3 DNA reads TGTGCCACCAGCAGGACATTACGAAACAGGGGACCCTACAATGAGCAGTTCTTC.

The V call is TRBV12-3 or TRBV12-4, the J call TRBJ2-3, with 10 bases fitting TRBD2. CDR3 length: 14 amino acids. Trimming at V came to 6 bases and at J to 6 bases, leaving 6 bases not matched to a gene. CDR3 in amino acids: CASRGLALQDTQYF. The CDR3 nucleotides read TGTGCCAGCAGGGGACTAGCGCTTCAGGATACGCAGTATTTT.